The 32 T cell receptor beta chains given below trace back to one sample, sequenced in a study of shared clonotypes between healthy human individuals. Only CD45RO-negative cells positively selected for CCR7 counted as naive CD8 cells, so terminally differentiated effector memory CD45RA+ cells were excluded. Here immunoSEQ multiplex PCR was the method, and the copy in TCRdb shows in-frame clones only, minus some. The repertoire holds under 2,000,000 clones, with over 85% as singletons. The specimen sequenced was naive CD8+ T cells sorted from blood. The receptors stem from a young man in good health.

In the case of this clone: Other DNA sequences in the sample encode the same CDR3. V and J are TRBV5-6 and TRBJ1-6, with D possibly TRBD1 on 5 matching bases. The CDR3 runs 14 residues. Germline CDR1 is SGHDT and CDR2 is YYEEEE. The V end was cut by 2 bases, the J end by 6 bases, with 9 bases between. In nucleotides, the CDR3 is TGTGCCAGCAGCTTCGGGGGGAGTAATTCACCCCTCCACTTT. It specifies CASSFGGSNSPLHF. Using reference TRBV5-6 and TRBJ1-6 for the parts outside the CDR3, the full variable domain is DAGVTQSPTHLIKTRGQQVTLRCSPKSGHDTVSWYQQALGQGPQFIFQYYEEEERQRGNFPDRFSGHQFPNYSSELNVNALLLGDSALYLCASSFGGSNSPLHFGNGTRLTVT.

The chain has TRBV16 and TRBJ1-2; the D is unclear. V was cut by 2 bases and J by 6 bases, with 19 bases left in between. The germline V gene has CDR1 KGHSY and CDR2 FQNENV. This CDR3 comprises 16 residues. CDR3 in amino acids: CASSQELRPQRDGYTF. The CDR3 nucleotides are TGTGCCAGCAGCCAAGAGCTCAGGCCCCAACGGGATGGCTACACCTTC. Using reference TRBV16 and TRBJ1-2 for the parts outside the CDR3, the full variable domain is GEEVAQTPKHLVRGEGQKAKLYCAPIKGHSYVFWYQQVLKNEFKFLISFQNENVFDETGMPKERFSAKCLPNSPCSLEIQATKLEDSAVYFCASSQELRPQRDGYTFGSGTRLTVV.

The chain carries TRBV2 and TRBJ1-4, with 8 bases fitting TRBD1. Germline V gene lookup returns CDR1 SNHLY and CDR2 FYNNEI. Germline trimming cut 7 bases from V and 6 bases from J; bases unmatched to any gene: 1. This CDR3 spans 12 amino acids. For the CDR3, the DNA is TGTGCCAGCACGACAGGGGATGAAAAACTGTTTTTT. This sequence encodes CASTTGDEKLFF.

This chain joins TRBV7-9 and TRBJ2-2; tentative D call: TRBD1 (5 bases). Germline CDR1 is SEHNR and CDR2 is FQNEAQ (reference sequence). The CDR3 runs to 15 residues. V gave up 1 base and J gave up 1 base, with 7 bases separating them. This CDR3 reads CASSLETENTGELFF. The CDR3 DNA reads TGTGCCAGCAGCTTAGAGACAGAGAACACCGGGGAGCTGTTTTTT.

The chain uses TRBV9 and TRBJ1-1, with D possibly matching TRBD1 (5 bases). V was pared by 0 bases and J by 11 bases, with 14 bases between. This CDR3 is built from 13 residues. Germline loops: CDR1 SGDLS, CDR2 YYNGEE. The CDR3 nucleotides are TGTGCCAGCAGCGTAGGGTCGGGCAGGGACGCTTTCTTT. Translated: CASSVGSGRDAFF. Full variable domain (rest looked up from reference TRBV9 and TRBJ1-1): DSGVTQTPKHLITATGQRVTLRCSPRSGDLSVYWYQQSLDQGLQFLIQYYNGEERAKGNILERFSAQQFPDLHSELNLSSLELGDSALYFCASSVGSGRDAFFGQGTRLTVV.

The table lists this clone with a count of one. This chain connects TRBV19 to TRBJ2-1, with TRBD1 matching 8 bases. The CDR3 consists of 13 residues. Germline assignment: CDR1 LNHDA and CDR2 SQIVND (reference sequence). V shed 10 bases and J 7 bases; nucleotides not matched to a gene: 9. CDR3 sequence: CATGQGAWNEQFF. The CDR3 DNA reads TGTGCCACCGGCCAGGGGGCATGGAATGAGCAGTTCTTC.

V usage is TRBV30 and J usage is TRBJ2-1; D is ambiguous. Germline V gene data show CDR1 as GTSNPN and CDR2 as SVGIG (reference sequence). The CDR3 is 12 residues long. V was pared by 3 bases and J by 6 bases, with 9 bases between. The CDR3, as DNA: TGTGCCTGGAGGGCCTCACCCAATGAGCAGTTCTTC. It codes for CAWRASPNEQFF.

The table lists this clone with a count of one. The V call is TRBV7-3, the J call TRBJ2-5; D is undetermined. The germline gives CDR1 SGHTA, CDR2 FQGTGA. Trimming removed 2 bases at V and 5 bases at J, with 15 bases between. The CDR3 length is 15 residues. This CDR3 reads CASSLGSSWDETQYF. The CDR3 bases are TGTGCCAGCAGCTTAGGGTCTTCTTGGGATGAGACCCAGTACTTC.

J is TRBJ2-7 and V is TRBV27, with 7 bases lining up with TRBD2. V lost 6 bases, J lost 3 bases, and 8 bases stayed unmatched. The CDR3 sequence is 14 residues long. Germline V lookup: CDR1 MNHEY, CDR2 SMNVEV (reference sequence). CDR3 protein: CASRRDTSVYEQYF. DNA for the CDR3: TGTGCCAGCAGGCGCGATACTAGCGTCTACGAGCAGTACTTC.

The CDR3 protein is CATSSPQEASNTGELFF. The CDR3 DNA reads TGTGCCACCAGCAGCCCCCAAGAGGCTAGCAACACCGGGGAGCTGTTTTTT. This chain uses TRBV15 with TRBJ2-2; perhaps TRBD2 as D (5 bases). This CDR3 is built from 17 residues. CDR1 is LNHNV and CDR2 is YYDKDF in the germline V gene (reference sequence). The V and J ends lost 3 bases and 2 bases respectively, with 16 bases between them.

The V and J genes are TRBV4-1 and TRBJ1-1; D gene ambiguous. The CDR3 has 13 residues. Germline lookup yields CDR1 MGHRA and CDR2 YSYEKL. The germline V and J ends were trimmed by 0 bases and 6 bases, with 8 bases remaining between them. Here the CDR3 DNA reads TGCGCCAGCAGCCAAGAGGGCGATTCTGAAGCTTTCTTT. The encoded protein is CASSQEGDSEAFF.

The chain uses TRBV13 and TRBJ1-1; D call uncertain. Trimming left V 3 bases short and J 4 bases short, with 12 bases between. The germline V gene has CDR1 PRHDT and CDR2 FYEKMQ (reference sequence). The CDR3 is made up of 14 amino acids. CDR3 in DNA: TGTGCCAGCAGCTTTTGGGCTGCGGGCACTGAAGCTTTCTTT. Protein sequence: CASSFWAAGTEAFF. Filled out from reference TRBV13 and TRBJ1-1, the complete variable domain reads AAGVIQSPRHLIKEKRETATLKCYPIPRHDTVYWYQQGPGQDPQFLISFYEKMQSDKGSIPDRFSAQQFSDYHSELNMSSLELGDSALYFCASSFWAAGTEAFFGQGTRLTVV.

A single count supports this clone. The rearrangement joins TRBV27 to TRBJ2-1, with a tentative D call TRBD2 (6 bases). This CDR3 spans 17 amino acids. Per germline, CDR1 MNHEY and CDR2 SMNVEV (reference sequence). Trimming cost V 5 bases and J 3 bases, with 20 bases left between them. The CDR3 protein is CASSPLGGEKGYNEQFF. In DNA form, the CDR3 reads TGTGCCAGCAGTCCCCTGGGGGGAGAAAAGGGCTACAATGAGCAGTTCTTC.

The CDR3 nucleotides read TGTGCCAGCAATGCAGGGGTCTCCTATGAGAAGTACTTC. Amino acids: CASNAGVSYEKYF. The chain combines TRBV2 with TRBJ2-7; D may be TRBD1 (6 bases). CDR3 length equals 13 residues. V was clipped by 7 bases and J by 11 bases, with 21 bases between them. Germline CDR1 reads SNHLY; CDR2 reads FYNNEI.

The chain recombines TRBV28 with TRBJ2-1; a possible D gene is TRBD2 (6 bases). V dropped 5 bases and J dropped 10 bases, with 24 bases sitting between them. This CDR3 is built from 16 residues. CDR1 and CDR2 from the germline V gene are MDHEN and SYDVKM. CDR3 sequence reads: CASSEVGTGLIEEQFF. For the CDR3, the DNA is TGTGCCAGCAGTGAGGTCGGGACTGGGCTAATCGAGGAGCAGTTCTTC.

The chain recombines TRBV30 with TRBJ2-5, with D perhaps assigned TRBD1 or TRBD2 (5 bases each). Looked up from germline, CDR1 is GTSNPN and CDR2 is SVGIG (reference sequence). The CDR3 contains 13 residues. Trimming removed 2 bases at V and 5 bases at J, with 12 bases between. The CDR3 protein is CAWSSLGPETQYF. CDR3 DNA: TGTGCCTGGAGTTCCTTGGGACCGGAGACCCAGTACTTC.

The CDR3 DNA reads TGCGCCAGCAGCCCAAGCCCGGGCTACGAGCAGTACTTC. Protein sequence: CASSPSPGYEQYF. This chain uses TRBV4-3 with TRBJ2-7, with no clear D. Per germline, CDR1 LGHNA and CDR2 YSLEER. The CDR3 length is 13 residues. V was trimmed by 4 bases and J by 3 bases, leaving 10 bases between them.

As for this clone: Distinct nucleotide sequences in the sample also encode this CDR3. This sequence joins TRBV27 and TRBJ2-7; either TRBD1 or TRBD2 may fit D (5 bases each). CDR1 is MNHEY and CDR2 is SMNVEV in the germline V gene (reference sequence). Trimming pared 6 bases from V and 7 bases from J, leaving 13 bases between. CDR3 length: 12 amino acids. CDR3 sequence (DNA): TGTGCCAGCAGCTTCATTGAGGGGGAGCAGTACTTC. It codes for CASSFIEGEQYF.

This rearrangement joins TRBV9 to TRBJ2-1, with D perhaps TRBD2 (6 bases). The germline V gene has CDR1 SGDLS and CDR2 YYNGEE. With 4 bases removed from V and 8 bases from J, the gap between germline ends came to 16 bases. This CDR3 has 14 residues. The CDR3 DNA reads TGTGCCAGCAGCCTCAGCGGGTGGGATGATGAGCAGTTCTTC. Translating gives CASSLSGWDDEQFF.

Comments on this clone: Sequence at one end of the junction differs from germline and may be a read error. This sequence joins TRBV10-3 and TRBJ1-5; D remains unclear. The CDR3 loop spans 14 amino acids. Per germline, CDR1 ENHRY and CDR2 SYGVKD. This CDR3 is CAISDATGNQPQHF. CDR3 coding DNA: TGTGCCATCAGTGATGCGACCGGCAACCAGCCCCAGCATTTT.

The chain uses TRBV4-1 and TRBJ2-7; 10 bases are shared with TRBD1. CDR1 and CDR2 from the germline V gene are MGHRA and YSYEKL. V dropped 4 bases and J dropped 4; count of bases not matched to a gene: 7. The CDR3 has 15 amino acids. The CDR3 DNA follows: TGCGCCAGCAGCCCTAGGACAGGGGGACCTTACGAGCAGTACTTC. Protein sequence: CASSPRTGGPYEQYF.

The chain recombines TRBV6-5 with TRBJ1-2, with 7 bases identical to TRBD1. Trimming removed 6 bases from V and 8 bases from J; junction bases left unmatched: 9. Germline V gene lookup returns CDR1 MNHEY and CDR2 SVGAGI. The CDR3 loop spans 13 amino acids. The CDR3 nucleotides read TGTGCCAGCAGCGCCCCAGGGGGAGGAGGCTACACCTTC. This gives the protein CASSAPGGGGYTF.

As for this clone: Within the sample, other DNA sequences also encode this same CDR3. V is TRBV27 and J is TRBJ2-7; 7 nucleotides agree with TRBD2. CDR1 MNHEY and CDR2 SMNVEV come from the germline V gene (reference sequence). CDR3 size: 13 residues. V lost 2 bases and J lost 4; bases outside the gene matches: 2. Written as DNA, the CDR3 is TGTGCCAGCAGTTTAGGGGGGGAATACGAGCAGTACTTC. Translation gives CASSLGGEYEQYF.

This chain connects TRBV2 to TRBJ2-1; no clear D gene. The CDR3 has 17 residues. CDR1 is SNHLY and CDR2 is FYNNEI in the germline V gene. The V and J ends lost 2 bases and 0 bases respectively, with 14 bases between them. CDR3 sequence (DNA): TGTGCCAGCAGTGAACTGGACCTCCATGTCTCCTACAATGAGCAGTTCTTC. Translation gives CASSELDLHVSYNEQFF. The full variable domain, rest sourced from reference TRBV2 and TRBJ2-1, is EPEVTQTPSHQVTQMGQEVILRCVPISNHLYFYWYRQILGQKVEFLVSFYNNEISEKSEIFDDQFSVERPDGSNFTLKIRSTKLEDSAMYFCASSELDLHVSYNEQFFGPGTRLTVL.

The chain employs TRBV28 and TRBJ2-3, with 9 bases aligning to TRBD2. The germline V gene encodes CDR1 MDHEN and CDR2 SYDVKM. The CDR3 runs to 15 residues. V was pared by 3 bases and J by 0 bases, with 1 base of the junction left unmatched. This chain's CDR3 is CASSFSGGSTDTQYF. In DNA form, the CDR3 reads TGTGCCAGCAGTTTTAGCGGGGGTAGCACAGATACGCAGTATTTT.

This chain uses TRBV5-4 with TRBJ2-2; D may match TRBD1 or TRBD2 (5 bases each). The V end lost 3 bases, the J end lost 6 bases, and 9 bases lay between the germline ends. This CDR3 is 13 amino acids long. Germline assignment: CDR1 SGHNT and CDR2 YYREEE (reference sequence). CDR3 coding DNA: TGTGCCAGCAGCTGGGGGATGGCCGGGGAGCTGTTTTTT. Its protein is CASSWGMAGELFF.

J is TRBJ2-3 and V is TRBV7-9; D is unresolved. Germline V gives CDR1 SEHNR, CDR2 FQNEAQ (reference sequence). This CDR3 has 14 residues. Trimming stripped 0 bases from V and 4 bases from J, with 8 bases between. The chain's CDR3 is CASSLARTSDTQYF. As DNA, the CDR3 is TGTGCCAGCAGCTTAGCGAGAACATCAGATACGCAGTATTTT.

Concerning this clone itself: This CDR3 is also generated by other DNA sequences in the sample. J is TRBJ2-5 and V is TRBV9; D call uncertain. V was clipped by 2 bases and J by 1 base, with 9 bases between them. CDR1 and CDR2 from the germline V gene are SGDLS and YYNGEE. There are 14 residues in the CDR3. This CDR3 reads CASSVGWGQETQYF. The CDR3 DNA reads TGTGCCAGCAGCGTCGGGTGGGGCCAAGAGACCCAGTACTTC.

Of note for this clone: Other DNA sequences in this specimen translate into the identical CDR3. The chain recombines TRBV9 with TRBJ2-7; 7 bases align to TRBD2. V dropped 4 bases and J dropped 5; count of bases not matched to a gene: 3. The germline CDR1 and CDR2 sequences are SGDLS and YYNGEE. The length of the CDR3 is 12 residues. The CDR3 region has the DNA TGTGCCAGCAGCCCTGGGGGGGACGAGCAGTACTTC. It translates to CASSPGGDEQYF.

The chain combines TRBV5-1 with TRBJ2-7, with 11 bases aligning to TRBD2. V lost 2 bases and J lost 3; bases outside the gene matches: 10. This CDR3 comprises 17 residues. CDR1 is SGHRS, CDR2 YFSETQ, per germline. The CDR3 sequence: CASSFGPPGLAVYEQYF. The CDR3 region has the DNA TGCGCCAGCAGCTTTGGGCCTCCGGGACTAGCGGTCTACGAGCAGTACTTC.

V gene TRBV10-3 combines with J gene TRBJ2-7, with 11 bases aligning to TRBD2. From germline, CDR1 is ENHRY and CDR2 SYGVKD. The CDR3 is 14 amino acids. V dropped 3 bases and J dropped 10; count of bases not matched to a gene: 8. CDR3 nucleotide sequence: TGTGCCATCAGTGAACCTGGACTAGCGGGTCTCCAGTACTTC. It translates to CAISEPGLAGLQYF.

The CDR3 DNA reads as TGCGCCAGCAGCCGCCTGACAGGGAGTCCTGAAGCTTTCTTT. Its translation: CASSRLTGSPEAFF. The chain has TRBV4-1 and TRBJ1-1; 7 positions agree with TRBD1. This CDR3 has 14 residues. CDR1 is MGHRA, CDR2 YSYEKL, per germline. V lost 4 bases and J lost 6; bases outside the gene matches: 8.